These 31 T cell receptor beta chains were all obtained from the same sample, sequenced in a study of T cell changes during pregnancy in multiple sclerosis. Profiled with immunoSEQ multiplex PCR; TCRdb holds only in-frame clones, not every one. The table has 65,000 to 85,000 clones, around 90% seen once. Material: CD4+ T cells from peripheral blood mononuclear cells, obtained after pregnancy. These receptors were collected from a female donor with multiple sclerosis, enrolled in a pregnancy study.

The chain links TRBV6-1 to TRBJ1-4; D not resolved. Germline CDR1 is MNHNS and CDR2 is SASEGT. The CDR3 is made up of 13 amino acids. Trimming left V 5 bases short and J 5 bases short, with 9 bases between. CDR3 residues: CASSTRLNEKLFF. The CDR3 region has the DNA TGTGCCAGCAGTACCAGACTCAATGAAAAACTGTTTTTT.

The chain employs TRBV19 and TRBJ2-2; D uncertain. The CDR3 runs 15 residues. V dropped 3 bases and J dropped 3 bases, with 11 bases sitting between them. Per germline, CDR1 LNHDA and CDR2 SQIVND (reference sequence). CDR3 bases: TGTGCCAGTAGTATCGGAAGGAGAGACACCGGGGAGCTGTTTTTT. Protein product: CASSIGRRDTGELFF.

V gene TRBV5-1 combines with J gene TRBJ2-7; possible D gene TRBD2, 5 bases. Trimming removed 5 bases at V and 3 bases at J, with 12 bases between. The CDR3 has 13 residues. Germline CDR1 reads SGHRS; CDR2 reads YFSETQ. For the CDR3, the DNA is TGCGCCAGCAGAAGTACGGAGGTCTACGAGCAGTACTTC. It codes for CASRSTEVYEQYF.

This clone was picked up one time. The chain combines TRBV19 with TRBJ1-5; TRBD1 matches at 10 bases. V lost 0 bases and J lost 2; bases outside the gene matches: 7. The CDR3 is made up of 18 amino acids. Germline loops: CDR1 LNHDA, CDR2 SQIVND (reference sequence). CDR3 bases: TGTGCCAGTAGTATAGATCCGACAGGGGGCGGCGGCAATCAGCCCCAGCATTTT. Protein: CASSIDPTGGGGNQPQHF.

The chain has TRBV6-1 and TRBJ1-2; a possible D gene is TRBD1 (5 bases). Looked up from germline, CDR1 is MNHNS and CDR2 is SASEGT. The CDR3 runs to 13 residues. Trimming removed 0 bases at V and 8 bases at J, with 10 bases between. The CDR3 DNA follows: TGTGCCAGCAGTGAAGCGCGGGGGAAAGGCTACACCTTC. This gives the protein CASSEARGKGYTF.

This chain uses TRBV30 with TRBJ1-2, with TRBD1 identical over 8 bases. The CDR3 contains 14 residues. V lost 3 bases to trimming and J lost 8 bases; unmatched junction nucleotides: 11. Per germline, CDR1 GTSNPN and CDR2 SVGIG (reference sequence). For the CDR3, the DNA is TGTGCCTGGAGCGTTGGACAGGGCCCGAGCGGCTACACCTTC. Translating it yields CAWSVGQGPSGYTF.

The V gene is TRBV7-3, the J gene TRBJ2-2; D unresolved. V shed 2 bases and J shed 5 bases, with 9 bases lying between them. Germline CDR1 and CDR2: SGHTA and FQGTGA. CDR3 length: 14 residues. CDR3 DNA sequence: TGTGCCAGCAGCTTATCGGAGAGTACCGGGGAGCTGTTTTTT. The encoded protein is CASSLSESTGELFF.

V usage is TRBV5-4 and J usage is TRBJ2-3; 10 bases match TRBD2. The CDR3 covers 15 residues. J gave up 4 bases and V 2 bases, and 4 bases lay outside the gene matches. Germline assignment: CDR1 SGHNT and CDR2 YYREEE (reference sequence). CDR3 amino acids: CASSFRSGGSDTQYF. The CDR3 region has the DNA TGTGCCAGCAGCTTTCGTAGCGGGGGGTCAGATACGCAGTATTTT.

J is TRBJ2-3 and V is TRBV11-3; 8 positions agree with TRBD2. CDR3 length equals 17 residues. Trimming at V came to 5 bases and at J to 2 bases, leaving 12 bases not matched to a gene. From germline, CDR1 is SGHNT and CDR2 YENEEA. Here the CDR3 DNA reads TGTGCCAGCAGCCCCGGAGTAGCGGGGCACTCCACAGATACGCAGTATTTT. Translating gives CASSPGVAGHSTDTQYF.

The chain combines TRBV5-1 with TRBJ1-1, with a weak D call TRBD1 (6 bases). The CDR3 runs 16 residues. Deletions cut 0 bases from V and 2 bases from J, with 14 bases between. The V gene's germline CDR1 is SGHRS and CDR2 YFSETQ. The CDR3 loop reads CASSLDGQILNTEAFF. The CDR3 DNA reads TGCGCCAGCAGCTTGGACGGACAGATCCTAAACACTGAAGCTTTCTTT. The variable domain in full, completed from reference TRBV5-1 and TRBJ1-1, reads KAGVTQTPRYLIKTRGQQVTLSCSPISGHRSVSWYQQTPGQGLQFLFEYFSETQRNKGNFPGRFSGRQFSNSRSEMNVSTLELGDSALYLCASSLDGQILNTEAFFGQGTRLTVV.

This rearrangement joins TRBV5-1 to TRBJ1-4; 9 nucleotides line up with TRBD1. This CDR3 has 14 amino acids. CDR1 is SGHRS and CDR2 is YFSETQ in the germline V gene. The ends lost 4 bases at V and 8 bases at J; junction bases unmatched: 6. As DNA, the CDR3 is TGCGCCAGCAGCCAGGACAGGGGAGGCGAAAAACTGTTTTTT. Its translation: CASSQDRGGEKLFF.

The V call is TRBV9, the J call TRBJ2-1; D might be TRBD2 (5 bases). CDR3 length: 16 residues. In germline, CDR1 is SGDLS, CDR2 YYNGEE. V dropped 3 bases and J dropped 0 bases, with 13 bases sitting between them. The CDR3 region is CASSAGLLSSYNEQFF. The CDR3 DNA reads as TGTGCCAGCAGCGCCGGACTGTTGAGCTCCTACAATGAGCAGTTCTTC.

The chain couples TRBV19 to TRBJ2-5, with 10 bases lining up with TRBD1. Germline trimming cut 9 bases from V and 4 bases from J; bases unmatched to any gene: 2. CDR3 length: 12 amino acids. CDR1 is LNHDA and CDR2 is SQIVND in the germline V gene (reference sequence). The CDR3 loop reads CASRTGGETQYF. The CDR3 DNA follows: TGTGCCAGCCGGACAGGGGGAGAGACCCAGTACTTC.

The V call is TRBV7-9, the J call TRBJ1-2; D is undetermined. With 0 bases removed from V and 8 bases from J, the gap between germline ends came to 16 bases. Germline CDR1 and CDR2: SEHNR and FQNEAQ (reference sequence). The length of the CDR3 is 15 residues. The CDR3 DNA is TGTGCCAGCAGCTTAGCTAATCAAGCGAGCCAAGGCTACACCTTC. Residues: CASSLANQASQGYTF.

The CDR3 DNA follows: TGTGCCACGAGGTGGGGCATGTCGGACACTGAAGCTTTCTTT. This sequence encodes CATRWGMSDTEAFF. The chain is built from TRBV27 and TRBJ1-1, with D perhaps TRBD1 (5 bases). The CDR3 has 14 amino acids. Trimming pared 10 bases from V and 3 bases from J, leaving 18 bases between. Germline V lookup: CDR1 MNHEY, CDR2 SMNVEV (reference sequence).

V gene TRBV6-1 combines with J gene TRBJ1-1; D uncertain. This CDR3 is built from 12 residues. V was pared by 3 bases and J by 5 bases, with 7 bases between. Germline V gene lookup returns CDR1 MNHNS and CDR2 SASEGT. This CDR3 reads CASSEVGTEAFF. CDR3 sequence (DNA): TGTGCCAGCAGTGAGGTCGGGACTGAAGCTTTCTTT.

This clone was counted once. This chain connects TRBV7-2 to TRBJ2-7; 8 bases are shared with TRBD1. V was pared by 5 bases and J by 3 bases, with 6 bases of the junction left unmatched. Per germline, CDR1 SGHTA and CDR2 FQGNSA. The CDR3 is 14 amino acids. CDR3: CASSARQGRYEQYF. The CDR3 bases are TGTGCCAGCAGCGCCAGACAGGGGCGCTACGAGCAGTACTTC.

The genes are TRBV5-4 and TRBJ2-2, with D possibly being TRBD2 (6 bases). Germline-derived CDR1 and CDR2 are SGHNT and YYREEE (reference sequence). V shed 3 bases and J shed 0 bases, with 12 bases lying between them. The CDR3 has 16 amino acids. CDR3 amino acids: CASSSFSGSNTGELFF. In DNA form, the CDR3 reads TGTGCCAGCAGCTCTTTTAGCGGTTCGAACACCGGGGAGCTGTTTTTT.

The rearrangement uses TRBV19 and TRBJ1-2, with D perhaps TRBD1 (5 bases). Germline loops: CDR1 LNHDA, CDR2 SQIVND (reference sequence). Trimming stripped 0 bases from V and 7 bases from J, with 15 bases between. The CDR3 length is 15 residues. CDR3 nucleotide sequence: TGTGCCAGTAGTATAGATCGGGAGGGACTCCCTGGCTACACCTTC. Protein product: CASSIDREGLPGYTF.

The chain carries TRBV4-2 and TRBJ2-7; 11 nucleotides match TRBD2. V lost 1 base to trimming and J lost 0 bases; unmatched junction nucleotides: 5. CDR3 length equals 17 residues. Per germline, CDR1 LGHNA and CDR2 YNFKEQ. CDR3 sequence reads: CASSQGLAGLRSYEQYF. Here the CDR3 DNA reads TGTGCCAGCAGCCAAGGACTAGCGGGACTACGCTCCTACGAGCAGTACTTC.

The chain links TRBV7-3 to TRBJ2-2, with 9 positions matching TRBD2. The CDR3 covers 16 residues. V was pared by 0 bases and J by 5 bases, with 4 bases of the junction left unmatched. Germline V gives CDR1 SGHTA, CDR2 FQGTGA. The CDR3 loop reads CASSLTPLAGTGELFF. The DNA of the CDR3 is TGTGCCAGCAGCTTAACCCCCCTAGCGGGAACCGGGGAGCTGTTTTTT.

This chain connects TRBV7-9 to TRBJ1-1; the D gene is possibly TRBD1 (6 bases). This CDR3 spans 14 amino acids. Trimming stripped 1 base from V and 5 bases from J, with 11 bases between. Germline V gene lookup returns CDR1 SEHNR and CDR2 FQNEAQ (reference sequence). CDR3 DNA sequence: TGTGCCAGCAGCTTAGAGACCGGGACAACTGAAGCTTTCTTT. Its translation: CASSLETGTTEAFF.

The rearrangement uses TRBV6-1 and TRBJ2-1; perhaps TRBD2 as D (7 bases). V was shortened by 2 bases and J by 9 bases, with 17 bases between the two germline ends. Germline V CDR1 and CDR2: MNHNS, SASEGT. This CDR3 is 15 amino acids long. In DNA, the CDR3 is TGTGCCAGCAGTGAAATGGGAAGGGGGGGCGGTGAGCAGTTCTTC. Its translation is CASSEMGRGGGEQFF.

This rearrangement joins TRBV28 to TRBJ2-7, with 8 bases identical to TRBD2. The CDR3 is 15 amino acids. Germline V lookup: CDR1 MDHEN, CDR2 SYDVKM. Losses at the gene ends were 7 bases for V and 3 bases for J; bases not matched to a gene: 11. CDR3 coding DNA: TGTGCCAGCACCGGACGGCCTAGCGGGTACTACGAGCAGTACTTC. It is translated as CASTGRPSGYYEQYF.

V gene TRBV28 combines with J gene TRBJ2-2; 9 bases fit TRBD2. This CDR3 is 15 amino acids long. Losses at the gene ends were 8 bases for V and 6 bases for J; bases not matched to a gene: 10. The germline V gene has CDR1 MDHEN and CDR2 SYDVKM. CDR3 sequence: CASRGGLAGAGELFF. The CDR3 DNA sequence: TGTGCCAGCCGAGGAGGGTTAGCGGGAGCCGGGGAGCTGTTTTTT.

The rearrangement uses TRBV14 and TRBJ2-7, with TRBD1 matching 8 bases. J lost 3 bases, V lost 4 bases, and 11 bases had no gene match. Germline V CDR1 and CDR2: SGHDN, FVKESK. The CDR3 spans 16 residues. The CDR3 loop is CASSLITGTGFYEQYF. The CDR3 DNA reads TGTGCCAGCAGCCTCATAACCGGGACAGGATTCTACGAGCAGTACTTC.

The chain couples TRBV6-6 to TRBJ1-2, with D possibly TRBD1 on 5 matching bases. V lost 5 bases, J lost 4 bases, and 14 bases lay in between. CDR1 MNHNY and CDR2 SVGAGI come from the germline V gene (reference sequence). The length of the CDR3 is 14 residues. The CDR3 sequence: CASSRGGEIYGYTF. CDR3 DNA sequence: TGTGCCAGCAGTCGGGGGGGAGAAATCTATGGCTACACCTTC.

Of note for this clone: The germline gene is not matched at one end of the junction; a read error may be the cause. The chain carries TRBV14 and TRBJ1-3; 7 nucleotides align to TRBD1. Germline V gene sequence: CDR1 SGHDN, CDR2 FVKESK. This CDR3 is built from 15 residues. CDR3 nucleotides: TGTGCCAGCAGCAAAGACAGGGTACCCGGAAACACCATATATTTT. It codes for CASSKDRVPGNTIYF.

The genes are TRBV6-5 and TRBJ1-2, with unresolved D. The V end lost 4 bases, the J end lost 0 bases, and 15 bases lay between the germline ends. This CDR3 is built from 16 residues. CDR1 and CDR2 from the germline V gene are MNHEY and SVGAGI. CDR3 DNA sequence: TGTGCCAGCAGTTCTCTCAGGAGGGCGTCTAACTATGGCTACACCTTC. Amino acids: CASSSLRRASNYGYTF.

V and J are TRBV19 and TRBJ2-2; 7 positions agree with TRBD2. The CDR3 runs 16 residues. Germline trimming cut 4 bases from V and 0 bases from J; bases unmatched to any gene: 5. The V gene's germline CDR1 is LNHDA and CDR2 SQIVND (reference sequence). The CDR3 DNA sequence: TGTGCCAGTAGTAAAGGGGCGGGAGCGAACACCGGGGAGCTGTTTTTT. As protein: CASSKGAGANTGELFF. The full variable domain, with the rest looked up from reference TRBV19 and TRBJ2-2, is DGGITQSPKYLFRKEGQNVTLSCEQNLNHDAMYWYRQDPGQGLRLIYYSQIVNDFQKGDIAEGYSVSREKKESFPLTVTSAQKNPTAFYLCASSKGAGANTGELFFGEGSRLTVL.

This rearrangement joins TRBV19 to TRBJ2-3; tentatively, D is TRBD2 (6 bases). The CDR3 loop spans 14 amino acids. Per germline, CDR1 LNHDA and CDR2 SQIVND (reference sequence). V was clipped by 10 bases and J by 6 bases, with 20 bases between them. CDR3 nucleotides: TGTGCCACCGGGGGACTGGGAAGGAGGGATACGCAGTATTTT. It specifies CATGGLGRRDTQYF.